These 32 T cell receptor beta chains were sequenced from one sample in a study of siplizumab effects on memory and regulatory T cells. Repertoires were generated with immunoSEQ multiplex PCR, while TCRdb's copy carries only in-frame clones and drops some. Of approximately 100,000 clones listed, 80% to 95% are singletons. Sequences were obtained from CD4+ T cells sorted from blood. The source is a human donor in good health. Some clones in this sample may be carry-over from other donors' samples.

V and J are TRBV14 and TRBJ2-5; unclear D gene. The CDR3 runs to 16 residues. Germline CDR1 SGHDN, CDR2 FVKESK. V was cut by 0 bases and J by 4 bases, with 15 bases left in between. CDR3 protein: CASSQDQAAPRETQYF. CDR3 sequence (DNA): TGTGCCAGCAGCCAAGATCAGGCGGCCCCCCGAGAGACCCAGTACTTC.

This chain joins TRBV7-2 and TRBJ1-3; maybe TRBD1 (5 bases). The ends were cut back, 2 bases at V and 0 bases at J, with 11 bases in the middle. The CDR3 length is 16 residues. The germline CDR1 and CDR2 sequences are SGHTA and FQGNSA. CDR3 residues: CASSLYRGGSGNTIYF. The CDR3 nucleotides are TGTGCCAGCAGCTTATATCGCGGGGGCTCTGGAAACACCATATATTTT.

The chain uses TRBV27 and TRBJ2-4, with no clear D. V was shortened by 8 bases and J by 3 bases, with 5 bases between the two germline ends. CDR1 and CDR2 from the germline V gene are MNHEY and SMNVEV (reference sequence). This CDR3 is 11 amino acids long. The CDR3 here is CASSGKNIQYF. CDR3 coding DNA: TGTGCCAGCTCGGGCAAAAACATTCAGTACTTC.

As regards this clone: This sample also contains other DNA sequences that code for the same CDR3. The J gene is TRBJ1-5, the V gene TRBV6-5; D is perhaps TRBD1 (5 bases). Trimming removed 8 bases from V and 4 bases from J, with 12 bases in between. The CDR3 consists of 13 residues. Germline CDR1 reads MNHEY; CDR2 reads SVGAGI. Here the CDR3 reads CASGTEGNQPQHF. In DNA form, the CDR3 reads TGTGCCAGCGGGACGGAAGGTAATCAGCCCCAGCATTTT.

V and J are TRBV2 and TRBJ2-7; tentative D call: TRBD2 (6 bases). Trimming removed 4 bases from V and 7 bases from J, with 20 bases in between. This CDR3 comprises 15 residues. Germline CDR1 SNHLY, CDR2 FYNNEI. The CDR3 DNA is TGTGCCAGCAGTGTTGCGATGGAGGGACCCGAGGAGCAGTACTTC. This gives the protein CASSVAMEGPEEQYF.

This sequence joins TRBV28 and TRBJ2-6; tentatively, D is TRBD1 or TRBD2 (6 bases each). CDR3 length: 18 amino acids. V lost 2 bases and J 3 bases, leaving 17 bases between the germline ends. In germline, CDR1 is MDHEN, CDR2 SYDVKM. CDR3 DNA: TGTGCCAGCAGTTTAGTCCCGGGGGCCTCCTTTGGGGCCAACGTCCTGACTTTC. This codes for CASSLVPGASFGANVLTF. Together with reference TRBV28 and TRBJ2-6, the CDR3 gives the full variable domain: DVKVTQSSRYLVKRTGEKVFLECVQDMDHENMFWYRQDPGLGLRLIYFSYDVKMKEKGDIPEGYSVSREKKERFSLILESASTNQTSMYLCASSLVPGASFGANVLTFGAGSRLTVL.

DNA for the CDR3: TGTGCCAGCAGCTTGGACCTTACCTACGAGCAGTACTTC. This sequence encodes CASSLDLTYEQYF. The chain carries TRBV11-3 and TRBJ2-7; D is unresolved. There are 13 residues in the CDR3. Germline CDR1 and CDR2: SGHNT and YENEEA. Trimming removed 3 bases from V and 2 bases from J, with 8 bases in between.

The chain has TRBV11-2 and TRBJ2-7; D possibly corresponds to TRBD1 (6 bases). The V end lost 2 bases, the J end lost 2 bases, and 13 bases lay between the germline ends. The CDR3 length is 15 residues. CDR1 is SGHAT, CDR2 FQNNGV, per germline. The DNA for the CDR3 is TGTGCCAGCAGCTTATTGGCTGGACAGCCCTACGAGCAGTACTTC. Translated: CASSLLAGQPYEQYF. Complete variable domain (other parts from reference TRBV11-2 and TRBJ2-7): EAGVAQSPRYKIIEKRQSVAFWCNPISGHATLYWYQQILGQGPKLLIQFQNNGVVDDSQLPKDRFSAERLKGVDSTLKIQPAKLEDSAVYLCASSLLAGQPYEQYFGPGTRLTVT.

The chain has TRBV6-5 and TRBJ2-5, with 8 bases aligning to TRBD2. CDR3 length equals 15 residues. CDR1 is MNHEY and CDR2 is SVGAGI in the germline V gene. J gave up 3 bases and V 7 bases, and 10 bases lay outside the gene matches. CDR3 DNA sequence: TGTGCCAGCACAACAATTAGCGGGGTGGAAGAGACCCAGTACTTC. Residues: CASTTISGVEETQYF.

The chain couples TRBV28 to TRBJ2-4, with 8 bases identical to TRBD1. Germline CDR1 MDHEN, CDR2 SYDVKM. V shed 5 bases and J 15 bases; nucleotides not matched to a gene: 9. This CDR3 is 12 amino acids long. Written as DNA, the CDR3 is TGTGCCAGCAGTACTAAGGGACAGGACCTGTACTTC. This translates into CASSTKGQDLYF.

This chain connects TRBV28 to TRBJ1-5; D possibly corresponds to TRBD1 (5 bases). V lost 9 bases, J lost 3 bases, and 15 bases lay in between. Germline-derived CDR1 and CDR2 are MDHEN and SYDVKM. The CDR3 has 14 amino acids. This chain's CDR3 is CASVPGGYNQPQHF. For the CDR3, the DNA is TGTGCCAGTGTACCGGGGGGGTACAATCAGCCCCAGCATTTT.

This chain connects TRBV7-6 to TRBJ1-2; the D is unclear. Germline assignment: CDR1 SGHVS and CDR2 FNYEAQ. This CDR3 has 13 residues. V was shortened by 2 bases and J by 2 bases, with 6 bases between the two germline ends. CDR3 DNA sequence: TGTGCCAGCAGCTTATCCGACAACTATGGCTACACCTTC. It yields the protein CASSLSDNYGYTF.

V usage is TRBV5-1 and J usage is TRBJ1-4; 7 bases are a match to TRBD1. CDR3 length: 15 amino acids. Germline assignment: CDR1 SGHRS and CDR2 YFSETQ. The junction had 9 bases not matched to a gene; V was cut back by 2 bases and J by 8 bases. The CDR3 loop is CASSFRQGTKEKLFF. CDR3 in DNA: TGCGCCAGCAGCTTCCGACAGGGAACAAAGGAAAAACTGTTTTTT. The full variable domain, rest sourced from reference TRBV5-1 and TRBJ1-4, is KAGVTQTPRYLIKTRGQQVTLSCSPISGHRSVSWYQQTPGQGLQFLFEYFSETQRNKGNFPGRFSGRQFSNSRSEMNVSTLELGDSALYLCASSFRQGTKEKLFFGSGTQLSVL.

The gene calls are TRBV2 and TRBJ2-4; no clear D gene. Deletions cut 4 bases from V and 1 base from J, with 11 bases between. There are 15 residues in the CDR3. Germline CDR1 reads SNHLY; CDR2 reads FYNNEI. CDR3: CASSGAPAAKNIQYF. CDR3 DNA sequence: TGTGCCAGCAGTGGGGCCCCCGCGGCCAAAAACATTCAGTACTTC.

The chain uses TRBV30 and TRBJ1-5; TRBD1 is a possible D gene (6 bases). CDR3 length: 14 residues. CDR1 and CDR2 (germline): GTSNPN, SVGIG (reference sequence). The V gene lost 2 bases and the J gene lost 4 bases, with 12 bases spanning the gap. The CDR3 protein is CAWSRADRNQPQHF. The DNA for the CDR3 is TGTGCCTGGAGTCGGGCGGACAGAAATCAGCCCCAGCATTTT.

V is TRBV19 and J is TRBJ2-7, with a weak D call TRBD1 (5 bases). Germline values: CDR1 LNHDA, CDR2 SQIVND (reference sequence). The V end lost 0 bases, the J end lost 0 bases, and 15 bases lay between the germline ends. The CDR3 sequence is 17 residues long. CDR3 nucleotide sequence: TGTGCCAGTAGTATAGACACAGACAGACCCCCCTCCTACGAGCAGTACTTC. The encoded protein is CASSIDTDRPPSYEQYF.

This clone has a single count. The chain employs TRBV4-1 and TRBJ2-7, with D unresolved. Germline-derived CDR1 and CDR2 are MGHRA and YSYEKL. CDR3 length equals 12 residues. V was shortened by 2 bases and J by 4 bases, with 6 bases between the two germline ends. In DNA, the CDR3 is TGCGCCAGCAGCCAAAACTCATACGAGCAGTACTTC. Its protein product is CASSQNSYEQYF.

The chain uses TRBV7-2 and TRBJ1-1; TRBD1 aligns across 10 bases. This CDR3 is 15 amino acids long. Germline assignment: CDR1 SGHTA and CDR2 FQGNSA. The ends lost 5 bases at V and 1 base at J; junction bases unmatched: 4. CDR3 nucleotide sequence: TGTGCCAGCAGCCTGGACAGGGGGAGGAACACTGAAGCTTTCTTT. Protein: CASSLDRGRNTEAFF.

This chain links TRBV12-2 with TRBJ1-4. TRBV12-2 constitutes a pseudogene. The CDR3 totals 17 residues. The CDR3 region is CASRTRAGGATNEKLFF. In DNA, the CDR3 is TGTGCAAGTCGCACGAGGGCCGGGGGGGCAACTAATGAAAAACTGTTTTTT.

The rearrangement uses TRBV9 and TRBJ2-3; D perhaps matches TRBD1 (5 bases). This CDR3 region has 11 residues. V shed 4 bases and J shed 6 bases, with 6 bases lying between them. Germline loops: CDR1 SGDLS, CDR2 YYNGEE. The CDR3 region is CASSQGDTQYF. The CDR3 DNA is TGTGCCAGCAGCCAGGGTGATACGCAGTATTTT.

V gene TRBV6-5 combines with J gene TRBJ1-6, with D possibly being TRBD1 (5 bases). Looked up from germline, CDR1 is MNHEY and CDR2 is SVGAGI. CDR3 length equals 12 residues. The V gene lost 6 bases and the J gene lost 12 bases, with 12 bases spanning the gap. The CDR3 sequence is CASSQGLLPLHF. In nucleotides, the CDR3 is TGTGCCAGCAGCCAGGGACTGTTACCCCTCCACTTT.

The chain joins TRBV7-3 to TRBJ1-2; unclear D gene. This CDR3 is built from 14 residues. Germline V gene lookup returns CDR1 SGHTA and CDR2 FQGTGA. V lost 4 bases, J lost 10 bases, and 19 bases lay in between. CDR3 nucleotides: TGTGCCAGCAGCTCCTCTCGGGGTTCCTCGGACTACACCTTC. Amino acids: CASSSSRGSSDYTF.

The chain's CDR3 is CASSYGRGPRNTIYF. The CDR3 bases are TGTGCCAGCAGCTACGGAAGGGGTCCGAGAAACACCATATATTTT. The chain employs TRBV14 and TRBJ1-3; the D gene is possibly TRBD1 (5 bases). Trimming cost V 5 bases and J 5 bases, with 16 bases left between them. The CDR3 has 15 residues. CDR1 is SGHDN, CDR2 FVKESK, per germline.

This clone has a single count. This CDR3 reads CASSEQGYSPLHF. Written as DNA, the CDR3 is TGTGCCAGCAGTGAACAAGGCTATTCACCCCTCCACTTT. The V and J genes are TRBV6-1 and TRBJ1-6; D gene uncertain. The CDR3 consists of 13 residues. Germline assignment: CDR1 MNHNS and CDR2 SASEGT. Deletions cut 2 bases from V and 8 bases from J, with 7 bases between.

The V gene is TRBV30, the J gene TRBJ2-1, with D perhaps matching TRBD1 (6 bases). Germline CDR1 reads GTSNPN; CDR2 reads SVGIG (reference sequence). The CDR3 runs 14 residues. V lost 0 bases to trimming and J lost 13 bases, with 19 bases between them. The CDR3 sequence: CAWSVQYQGQIQFF. CDR3 nucleotides: TGTGCCTGGAGTGTACAGTACCAGGGGCAGATCCAGTTCTTC.

The chain employs TRBV2 and TRBJ2-5; D gene ambiguous. The CDR3 runs to 14 residues. Germline V gene data show CDR1 as SNHLY and CDR2 as FYNNEI. The ends were cut back, 6 bases at V and 2 bases at J, with 13 bases in the middle. Here the CDR3 DNA reads TGTGCCAGCAGACGGACGACTGCTCAAGAGACCCAGTACTTC. It specifies CASRRTTAQETQYF.

The V gene is TRBV6-1, the J gene TRBJ2-5; perhaps TRBD1 as D (6 bases). There are 15 residues in the CDR3. CDR1 and CDR2 (germline): MNHNS, SASEGT. The V end was cut by 6 bases, the J end by 2 bases, with 16 bases between. The CDR3, as DNA: TGTGCCAGCAGCACCCAGGGGAGAACACAAGAGACCCAGTACTTC. It specifies CASSTQGRTQETQYF.

This clone occurred a few times. CDR3 nucleotides: TGTGCCAGCAGACCCACAGGGGGCCGGACTGAAGCTTTCTTT. It yields the protein CASRPTGGRTEAFF. The chain links TRBV6-1 to TRBJ1-1; 9 bases map to TRBD1. Germline CDR1 MNHNS, CDR2 SASEGT. The CDR3 has 14 residues. J lost 5 bases, V lost 6 bases, and 7 bases had no gene match.

The chain is built from TRBV14 and TRBJ2-1; D uncertain. V was shortened by 1 base and J by 5 bases, with 9 bases between the two germline ends. CDR3 length equals 14 residues. CDR1 SGHDN and CDR2 FVKESK come from the germline V gene. DNA of the CDR3: TGTGCCAGCAGCCAAGTCCGGCTAAACAATGAGCAGTTCTTC. Its protein product is CASSQVRLNNEQFF.

The chain uses TRBV19 and TRBJ2-5; D might be TRBD2 (6 bases). The CDR3 length is 14 residues. V lost 5 bases to trimming and J lost 0 bases, with 10 bases between them. The germline CDR1 and CDR2 sequences are LNHDA and SQIVND (reference sequence). This CDR3 reads CASSLLADQETQYF. DNA for the CDR3: TGTGCCAGTAGTTTATTAGCGGACCAAGAGACCCAGTACTTC.

The rearrangement uses TRBV9 and TRBJ2-1; 8 bases match TRBD2. J gave up 6 bases and V 0 bases, and 8 bases lay outside the gene matches. There are 16 residues in the CDR3. CDR1 SGDLS and CDR2 YYNGEE come from the germline V gene. CDR3 coding DNA: TGTGCCAGCAGCGTAGAGCCGGGAGGGCCAAGCAATGAGCAGTTCTTC. This gives the protein CASSVEPGGPSNEQFF.

The V call is TRBV5-1, the J call TRBJ2-7, with D possibly being TRBD2 (5 bases). The CDR3 runs 13 residues. The V and J ends lost 0 bases and 9 bases respectively, with 13 bases between them. CDR1 and CDR2 from the germline V gene are SGHRS and YFSETQ. For the CDR3, the DNA is TGCGCCAGCAGCTTGGAAACGGGGTTCGGGCAGTACTTC. It specifies CASSLETGFGQYF.